Presented here are 24 T cell receptor beta chains from one specimen sequenced in a study of T cells in Graves' hyperthyroidism and ophthalmopathy (dated by TCRdb to the late 2010s). The library was prepared using multiplex PCR. Sequencer: Illumina HiSeq 2000. The TCR beta CDR3 regions were amplified from the RNA transcripts. The TCR CDR3 was subjected to a first round of RT-PCR using the HTBI primer set and the Qiagen OneStep RT-PCR kit. The public reads were reanalyzed by TCRdb: fastp trimming at Q25, MiXCR alignment, in-frame beta chains only. Identical CDR3 proteins give one entry, which carries the most common genes and DNA. This sample lists more than 300,000 distinct CDR3 sequences; about 15% were detected once. The ten largest clonotypes hold approximately 11% of the sample. The specimen sequenced was blood. All receptors come from a woman aged 60-75 years with Graves' hyperthyroidism.

The sample holds many counts of this clonotype. The chain uses TRBV11-3 and TRBJ2-1; the D gene is possibly TRBD1 (6 bases). The V end was cut by 5 bases, the J end by 2 bases, with 10 bases between. This CDR3 comprises 14 residues. Per the germline V gene, CDR1 is SGHNT and CDR2 is YENEEA. The CDR3 is CASSRDTTYNEQFF. DNA of the CDR3: TGTGCCAGCAGCCGGGACACCACCTACAATGAGCAGTTCTTC. The full variable domain, with the rest looked up from reference TRBV11-3 and TRBJ2-1, is EAGVVQSPRYKIIEKKQPVAFWCNPISGHNTLYWYLQNLGQGPELLIRYENEEAVDDSQLPKDRFSAERLKGVDSTLKIQPAELGDSAVYLCASSRDTTYNEQFFGPGTRLTVL.

This sequence joins TRBV5-1 and TRBJ1-1; TRBD1 might be the D (6 bases). V lost 7 bases and J lost 5, with 21 bases in between. Germline CDR1 reads SGHRS; CDR2 reads YFSETQ. This CDR3 has 15 amino acids. CDR3 nucleotides: TGCGCCAGCGAGGGCGGGGGGGCTTTTAGGACTGAAGCTTTCTTT. Translating gives CASEGGGAFRTEAFF.

In its sample, this clonotype was seen many times. This chain connects TRBV7-9 to TRBJ2-1; D gene ambiguous. The CDR3 is 14 residues long. The germline V gene has CDR1 SEHNR and CDR2 FQNEAQ (reference sequence). Trimming left V 5 bases short and J 6 bases short, with 14 bases between. As DNA, the CDR3 is TGTGCCAGCAGCCCTCTGGTGGACCTCAATGAGCAGTTCTTC. Amino acid sequence: CASSPLVDLNEQFF. Based on the CDR3 plus reference TRBV7-9 and TRBJ2-1, the full variable domain is DTGVSQNPRHKITKRGQNVTFRCDPISEHNRLYWYRQTLGQGPEFLTYFQNEAQLEKSRLLSDRFSAERPKGSFSTLEIQRTEQGDSAMYLCASSPLVDLNEQFFGPGTRLTVL.

This clonotype came up a few times. The CDR3 loop reads CSARDGGTGELFF. Here the CDR3 DNA reads TGCAGTGCTAGAGATGGAGGTACCGGGGAGCTGTTTTTT. The rearrangement joins TRBV20-1 to TRBJ2-2; a possible D gene is TRBD2 (5 bases). This CDR3 has 13 amino acids. Germline V lookup: CDR1 DFQATT, CDR2 SNEGSKA (reference sequence). The V end lost 0 bases, the J end lost 5 bases, and 7 bases lay between the germline ends.

This chain joins TRBV19 and TRBJ2-1; unclear D gene. V dropped 7 bases and J dropped 0 bases, with 13 bases sitting between them. Germline assignment: CDR1 LNHDA and CDR2 SQIVND (reference sequence). The CDR3 contains 15 residues. This chain's CDR3 is CASTPEASSYNEQFF. The CDR3 DNA sequence: TGTGCCAGTACCCCCGAGGCGAGCTCCTACAATGAGCAGTTCTTC.

This clonotype was seen repeatedly, ten times or more. This chain joins TRBV6-1 and TRBJ1-2; D unclear. The germline V gene encodes CDR1 MNHNS and CDR2 SASEGT. V lost 6 bases to trimming and J lost 1 base, with 9 bases between them. CDR3 length: 13 residues. The CDR3 DNA is TGTGCCAGCAGACAGACGGATAACTATGGCTACACCTTC. The encoded protein is CASRQTDNYGYTF.

The V call is TRBV11-1, the J call TRBJ2-7, with D perhaps matching TRBD1 or TRBD2 (7 bases each). CDR3 size: 18 residues. The ends were cut back, 3 bases at V and 1 base at J, with 22 bases in the middle. Germline CDR1 is SGHAT and CDR2 is FQDESV (reference sequence). The CDR3 loop is CASSFIGLVQGGSYEQYF. DNA of the CDR3: TGTGCCAGCAGCTTTATTGGTTTAGTGCAGGGGGGGTCCTACGAGCAGTACTTC.

This clonotype occurred many times. J is TRBJ2-4 and V is TRBV11-2; D perhaps matches TRBD2 (6 bases). Trimming stripped 6 bases from V and 2 bases from J, with 14 bases between. Looked up from germline, CDR1 is SGHAT and CDR2 is FQNNGV. The CDR3 has 15 residues. In DNA form, the CDR3 reads TGTGCCAGCAGACGCCTTGGAGGGCCCAAAAACATTCAGTACTTC. Its protein is CASRRLGGPKNIQYF.

The chain carries TRBV24-1 and TRBJ2-6; D is perhaps TRBD1 (5 bases). This CDR3 region has 15 residues. CDR1 and CDR2 from the germline V gene are KGHDR and SFDVKD. V lost 3 bases and J lost 1, with 6 bases in between. For the CDR3, the DNA is TGTGCCACCAGTGATGCAGGGTCTGGGGCCAACGTCCTGACTTTC. This sequence encodes CATSDAGSGANVLTF.

In this sample, this clonotype turned up many times. This chain connects TRBV12-3 or TRBV12-4 to TRBJ2-5, with 10 bases matching TRBD1. This CDR3 contains 15 residues. V shed 3 bases and J 2 bases; nucleotides not matched to a gene: 3. The CDR3, as DNA: TGTGCCAGCAGTTTTCCGGGACAGGGGCAAGAGACCCAGTACTTC. It yields the protein CASSFPGQGQETQYF.

This clonotype was counted ten times or more. The V call is TRBV6-1, the J call TRBJ1-5; possibly TRBD1 for D (5 bases). Germline assignment: CDR1 MNHNS and CDR2 SASEGT. The CDR3 has 13 amino acids. Trimming removed 6 bases at V and 4 bases at J, with 10 bases between. CDR3 amino acids: CASSRGRNQPQHF. In DNA, the CDR3 is TGTGCCAGCAGCCGGGGCAGAAATCAGCCCCAGCATTTT.

The V and J genes are TRBV20-1 and TRBJ2-7; 12 bases match TRBD1. The CDR3 spans 13 residues. CDR1 is DFQATT, CDR2 SNEGSKA, per germline (reference sequence). The junction had 7 bases not matched to a gene; V was cut back by 6 bases and J by 7 bases. This CDR3 reads CSAAGTGGSEQYF. The CDR3, as DNA: TGCAGTGCGGCCGGGACAGGGGGCTCTGAGCAGTACTTC.

This clonotype was picked up many times. The rearrangement joins TRBV7-3 to TRBJ2-5; the match to TRBD2 covers 10 bases. The germline CDR1 and CDR2 sequences are SGHTA and FQGTGA. The CDR3 extends over 15 amino acids. Unmatched junction bases numbered 5, after V lost 2 bases and J lost 5 bases. For the CDR3, the DNA is TGTGCCAGCAGCTTATCAACTAGCGGGACGGAGACCCAGTACTTC. It is translated as CASSLSTSGTETQYF.

This clonotype came up many times. This chain links TRBV5-1 with TRBJ1-1, with unresolved D. Germline V gene lookup returns CDR1 SGHRS and CDR2 YFSETQ. The CDR3 contains 12 residues. V was shortened by 0 bases and J by 3 bases, with 3 bases between the two germline ends. CDR3 amino acids: CASSLDYTEAFF. In DNA, the CDR3 is TGCGCCAGCAGCTTGGACTACACTGAAGCTTTCTTT. Together with reference TRBV5-1 and TRBJ1-1, the CDR3 gives the full variable domain: KAGVTQTPRYLIKTRGQQVTLSCSPISGHRSVSWYQQTPGQGLQFLFEYFSETQRNKGNFPGRFSGRQFSNSRSEMNVSTLELGDSALYLCASSLDYTEAFFGQGTRLTVV.

This clonotype was observed at least ten times. This rearrangement joins TRBV11-3 to TRBJ1-2; 7 nucleotides match TRBD1. Germline values: CDR1 SGHNT, CDR2 YENEEA. The CDR3 contains 14 residues. The trim removed 5 bases at V and 1 base at J, leaving 4 bases unmatched. In DNA, the CDR3 is TGTGCCAGCAGCCCGGGACAGAGTAACTATGGCTACACCTTC. Its protein is CASSPGQSNYGYTF.

This clonotype has a count of ten or more. V usage is TRBV6-6 and J usage is TRBJ1-5, with no clear D. Germline lookup yields CDR1 MNHNY and CDR2 SVGAGI (reference sequence). The CDR3 totals 13 residues. Trimming stripped 2 bases from V and 6 bases from J, with 8 bases between. CDR3: CASSYVQAQPQHF. For the CDR3, the DNA is TGTGCCAGCAGTTACGTTCAGGCTCAGCCCCAGCATTTT.

This clonotype was detected only a few times. V usage is TRBV20-1 and J usage is TRBJ2-7; unclear D gene. The V end was cut by 1 base, the J end by 0 bases, with 7 bases between. This CDR3 has 13 amino acids. Germline V lookup: CDR1 DFQATT, CDR2 SNEGSKA (reference sequence). The CDR3 spells CSARGPYSYEQYF. DNA for the CDR3: TGCAGTGCTAGAGGGCCGTACTCCTACGAGCAGTACTTC.

This clonotype has only one observation. This may arise from a read error, as a much more abundant clone is one base away. V is TRBV7-2 and J is TRBJ2-1; the D gene is possibly TRBD2 (7 bases). CDR1 is SGHTA and CDR2 is FQGNSA in the germline V gene. V lost 2 bases and J lost 6, with 17 bases in between. This CDR3 has 16 residues. As DNA, the CDR3 is TGTGCCAGCAGCTTAAGGCTAGAGGGAGGGGGCAATGAGCAGTTCTTC. This translates into CASSLRLEGGGNEQFF.

This clonotype was found many times. The rearrangement joins TRBV12-3 or TRBV12-4 to TRBJ2-2; TRBD2 might be the D (6 bases). V was cut by 3 bases and J by 4 bases, with 12 bases left in between. CDR3 size: 15 residues. In DNA, the CDR3 is TGTGCCAGCAGTTTGGAGGGGCGGGGCACCGGGGAGCTGTTTTTT. It specifies CASSLEGRGTGELFF.

This clonotype was seen repeatedly, ten times or more. The V gene is TRBV27, the J gene TRBJ2-5; 15 nucleotides align to TRBD2. The CDR3 totals 17 residues. The junction had 12 bases not matched to a gene; V was cut back by 8 bases and J by 5 bases. CDR1 and CDR2 (germline): MNHEY, SMNVEV (reference sequence). The chain's CDR3 is CASSLYGLAGGSETQYF. The CDR3 DNA sequence: TGTGCCAGCTCCCTCTATGGACTAGCGGGAGGGTCGGAGACCCAGTACTTC.

This clonotype showed up just a few times. V gene TRBV5-4 combines with J gene TRBJ2-3, with 11 bases identical to TRBD1. V gave up 2 bases and J gave up 5 bases; unmatched junction bases: 7. The CDR3 has 16 residues. Germline-derived CDR1 and CDR2 are SGHNT and YYREEE (reference sequence). The CDR3 sequence: CASSLGQGASGDTQYF. The CDR3, as DNA: TGTGCCAGCAGCTTAGGACAGGGGGCTTCTGGAGATACGCAGTATTTT.

This clonotype was observed at least ten times. This chain connects TRBV28 to TRBJ1-1; D might be TRBD1 (6 bases). Trimming pared 4 bases from V and 3 bases from J, leaving 15 bases between. CDR1 and CDR2 (germline): MDHEN, SYDVKM. This CDR3 has 15 amino acids. CDR3 loop: CASSSPRGRDTEAFF. The CDR3 nucleotides read TGTGCCAGCAGTTCCCCCAGGGGTCGAGACACTGAAGCTTTCTTT.

The sample holds a few counts of this clonotype. This rearrangement joins TRBV28 to TRBJ1-2; possible D gene TRBD1, 5 bases. Germline lookup yields CDR1 MDHEN and CDR2 SYDVKM. The CDR3 sequence is 14 residues long. Trimming left V 5 bases short and J 3 bases short, with 13 bases between. Written as DNA, the CDR3 is TGTGCCAGCAGTCCGGGACTTTTCTACTATGGCTACACCTTC. This encodes CASSPGLFYYGYTF.

The chain recombines TRBV6-2 or TRBV6-3 with TRBJ2-2, with D uncertain. V dropped 6 bases and J dropped 1 base, with 18 bases sitting between them. Germline V gene data show CDR1 as MNHEY and CDR2 as SVGEGT. The CDR3 contains 17 residues. CDR3 nucleotides: TGTGCCAGCAGAACACCCCCGACTGTTATGAACACCGGGGAGCTGTTTTTT. This sequence encodes CASRTPPTVMNTGELFF.